What follows describes a single T cell receptor (beta chain). This table comes from immunoSEQ multiplex PCR, and its TCRdb copy is limited to in-frame clones, with some not included. This sample carries more than 140,000 clones, 93% of them seen once, and the ten largest clones take more than 0.85%. This record comes from a study of T cell responses to AZD1222 COVID-19 vaccine. Trimming stripped 3 bases from V and 0 bases from J, with 9 bases between. The CDR3 runs to 15 residues. CDR1 and CDR2 from the germline V gene are MNHEY and SVGAGI. Sequencing was performed on peripheral blood, taken on day 0 of MenACWY control vaccination. V usage is TRBV6-5 and J usage is TRBJ1-5; D is unresolved. The TCR comes from an adult in good health. Here the CDR3 DNA reads TGTGCCAGCAGTTATAGTTTCTATAGCAATCAGCCCCAGCATTTT. This sequence encodes CASSYSFYSNQPQHF.